Each of the 27 T cell receptor beta chains below was sequenced from the same sample in a study of T cell responses to AZD1222 COVID-19 vaccine. Produced via immunoSEQ multiplex PCR; TCRdb's table is partial and in-frame only. Among some 79,000 clones listed, over 75% were seen once. Material: peripheral blood, obtained 28 days after the second AZD1222 dose. The receptors originated from an adult who received the AZD1222 COVID-19 vaccine.

This sequence joins TRBV27 and TRBJ1-5; TRBD1 agrees at 12 bases. The CDR3 contains 17 residues. The V gene end was trimmed by 6 bases and the J gene end by 2 bases; junction bases not matched to a gene: 8. Germline CDR1 MNHEY, CDR2 SMNVEV (reference sequence). As DNA, the CDR3 is TGTGCCAGCAGCCGGGACAGGGGGCCTTTCGGCAATCAGCCCCAGCATTTT. Translated: CASSRDRGPFGNQPQHF.

The gene calls are TRBV30 and TRBJ1-2; D may be TRBD1 (6 bases). Trimming stripped 2 bases from V and 2 bases from J, with 18 bases between. CDR3 length: 16 residues. From germline, CDR1 is GTSNPN and CDR2 SVGIG (reference sequence). This chain's CDR3 is CAWSLPGKGGNYGYTF. CDR3 coding DNA: TGTGCCTGGAGTTTGCCGGGGAAGGGGGGCAACTATGGCTACACCTTC.

This sequence joins TRBV12-3 or TRBV12-4 and TRBJ2-7; D is unclear. V lost 6 bases to trimming and J lost 4 bases, with 10 bases between them. The CDR3 runs to 12 residues. The CDR3 spells CASRGPSYEQYF. The CDR3 DNA follows: TGTGCCAGCAGAGGACCCTCATACGAGCAGTACTTC.

J is TRBJ2-3 and V is TRBV29-1; D possibly corresponds to TRBD1 (5 bases). CDR3 size: 14 residues. Trimming cost V 6 bases and J 0 bases, with 13 bases left between them. Germline V CDR1 and CDR2: SQVTM, ANQGSEA. The CDR3 DNA sequence: TGCAGCGTAACGCGGACATCTAGCACAGATACGCAGTATTTT. It is translated as CSVTRTSSTDTQYF.

This clone was seen a handful of times. The chain joins TRBV28 to TRBJ1-1, with a weak D call TRBD1 (6 bases). The CDR3 covers 15 residues. The germline V and J ends were trimmed by 8 bases and 2 bases, with 18 bases remaining between them. Germline CDR1 MDHEN, CDR2 SYDVKM. CDR3 nucleotide sequence: TGTGCCAGCTCTTTGGGGAGTGGGGGCAACACTGAAGCTTTCTTT. It specifies CASSLGSGGNTEAFF.

CDR3 DNA: TGCGCCAGCAGCTTGGGACAGATCAGGACTAATGAGCAGTTCTTC. This sequence encodes CASSLGQIRTNEQFF. V and J are TRBV5-1 and TRBJ2-1; D assignment may be TRBD1 or TRBD2 (5 bases each). Trimming took off 0 bases at V and 7 bases at J, with 14 bases between the two ends. CDR1 and CDR2 (germline): SGHRS, YFSETQ. The CDR3 has 15 amino acids. The whole variable domain, remainder taken from reference TRBV5-1 and TRBJ2-1, is KAGVTQTPRYLIKTRGQQVTLSCSPISGHRSVSWYQQTPGQGLQFLFEYFSETQRNKGNFPGRFSGRQFSNSRSEMNVSTLELGDSALYLCASSLGQIRTNEQFFGPGTRLTVL.

The CDR3 sequence is CASSRGAGTYGYTF. The CDR3 nucleotides read TGTGCCAGCTCACGAGGGGCAGGAACCTATGGCTACACCTTC. The gene calls are TRBV18 and TRBJ1-2; a weak D match, TRBD1 (5 bases). In germline, CDR1 is KGHSH, CDR2 LQKENI. The CDR3 is made up of 14 amino acids. V lost 4 bases and J lost 4, with 13 bases in between.

The chain is built from TRBV6-5 and TRBJ1-2; the D is unclear. The V end was cut by 1 base, the J end by 0 bases, with 9 bases between. The germline V gene has CDR1 MNHEY and CDR2 SVGAGI. There are 15 residues in the CDR3. CDR3 in amino acids: CASSYLGSSNYGYTF. CDR3 nucleotides: TGTGCCAGCAGTTACTTGGGCAGTTCTAACTATGGCTACACCTTC.

V gene TRBV4-2 combines with J gene TRBJ2-3, with TRBD1 matching 9 bases. This CDR3 has 17 amino acids. J gave up 0 bases and V 2 bases, and 6 bases lay outside the gene matches. CDR1 LGHNA and CDR2 YNFKEQ come from the germline V gene. The CDR3 bases are TGTGCCAGCAGCCAAACCACAGGGGGCACTAGCACAGATACGCAGTATTTT. Translated, it gives CASSQTTGGTSTDTQYF.

V and J are TRBV15 and TRBJ2-5; either TRBD1 or TRBD2 may fit D (5 bases each). Germline assignment: CDR1 LNHNV and CDR2 YYDKDF (reference sequence). V lost 1 base, J lost 2 bases, and 8 bases lay in between. CDR3 length equals 14 residues. The CDR3 loop is CATSRGGVQETQYF. The CDR3 nucleotides are TGTGCCACCAGCAGAGGAGGGGTTCAAGAGACCCAGTACTTC. The entire variable domain, with the rest obtained from reference TRBV15 and TRBJ2-5, is as follows: DAMVIQNPRYQVTQFGKPVTLSCSQTLNHNVMYWYQQKSSQAPKLLFHYYDKDFNNEADTPDNFQSRRPNTSFCFLDIRSPGLGDTAMYLCATSRGGVQETQYFGPGTRLLVL.

The chain uses TRBV28 and TRBJ2-3; D unresolved. The CDR3 spans 9 residues. Looked up from germline, CDR1 is MDHEN and CDR2 is SYDVKM. V shed 8 bases and J shed 8 bases, with 5 bases lying between them. The CDR3 protein is CASGSTQYF. As DNA, the CDR3 is TGTGCCAGCGGTAGTACGCAGTATTTT.

The chain employs TRBV7-9 and TRBJ2-5, with a tentative D call TRBD2 (6 bases). This CDR3 comprises 15 residues. V was pared by 5 bases and J by 3 bases, with 16 bases between. Germline loops: CDR1 SEHNR, CDR2 FQNEAQ (reference sequence). CDR3 nucleotides: TGTGCCAGCAGCGGAGGGCAGGCAAGAGAAGAGACCCAGTACTTC. Translated, it gives CASSGGQAREETQYF.

A few counts support this clone. The chain is built from TRBV5-1 and TRBJ2-3; TRBD2 matches at 11 bases. Trimming cost V 1 base and J 5 bases; bases outside gene matches: 9. The CDR3 is 17 residues long. Looked up from germline, CDR1 is SGHRS and CDR2 is YFSETQ. The CDR3 region is CASSLTSGSPEKDTQYF. The CDR3 bases are TGCGCCAGCAGCTTGACTAGCGGGAGCCCAGAGAAAGATACGCAGTATTTT.

V is TRBV3-1 (or the pseudogene TRBV3-2) and J is TRBJ2-2; possible D gene TRBD2, 7 bases. The CDR3 is made up of 18 amino acids. Trimming pared 0 bases from V and 4 bases from J, leaving 18 bases between. CDR1 and CDR2 (germline): LGHDT, YNNKEL (reference sequence). The CDR3 spells CASSQEGGRAAGTGELFF. CDR3 coding DNA: TGTGCCAGCAGCCAAGAAGGGGGGAGGGCCGCGGGCACCGGGGAGCTGTTTTTT.

The rearrangement joins TRBV5-4 to TRBJ2-3; D is undetermined. CDR1 and CDR2 from the germline V gene are SGHNT and YYREEE (reference sequence). Trimming took 1 base from V and 2 from J, leaving 5 bases between them. CDR3 length: 13 residues. The CDR3 sequence: CASSLPNTDTQYF. The CDR3 DNA follows: TGTGCCAGCAGCTTGCCTAACACAGATACGCAGTATTTT.

V gene TRBV7-6 combines with J gene TRBJ2-3; D is perhaps TRBD2 (5 bases). This CDR3 spans 17 amino acids. The germline V gene encodes CDR1 SGHVS and CDR2 FNYEAQ. The V and J ends lost 5 bases and 4 bases respectively, with 22 bases between them. This CDR3 is CASSTAFEGSVPDTQYF. The CDR3 coding sequence is TGTGCCAGCAGCACAGCCTTTGAGGGATCAGTCCCAGATACGCAGTATTTT. The full variable domain, with the rest looked up from reference TRBV7-6 and TRBJ2-3, is GAGVSQSPRYKVTKRGQDVALRCDPISGHVSLYWYRQALGQGPEFLTYFNYEAQQDKSGLPNDRFSAERPEGSISTLTIQRTEQRDSAMYRCASSTAFEGSVPDTQYFGPGTRLTVL.

On this clone itself: At one end, the junction sequence differs from germline, possibly due to a read error. The chain is built from TRBV20-1 and TRBJ2-7; unclear D gene. CDR1 is DFQATT, CDR2 SNEGSKA, per germline (reference sequence). This CDR3 has 11 residues. DNA of the CDR3: TGCAGTGCCAGAGGAGTCTCCGAGCAGTACTTC. The encoded protein is CSARGVSEQYF.

The gene calls are TRBV7-2 and TRBJ1-1; the D gene is possibly TRBD1 (5 bases). V was shortened by 1 base and J by 5 bases, with 14 bases between the two germline ends. CDR1 SGHTA and CDR2 FQGNSA come from the germline V gene. This CDR3 contains 15 residues. CDR3 sequence (DNA): TGTGCCAGCAGCTTAGGGGTGATCAGGGTGACTGAAGCTTTCTTT. It translates to CASSLGVIRVTEAFF.

The chain joins TRBV3-1 (or the pseudogene TRBV3-2) to TRBJ2-1, with unresolved D. Germline-derived CDR1 and CDR2 are LGHDT and YNNKEL (reference sequence). The CDR3 runs 12 residues. The V and J ends lost 7 bases and 4 bases respectively, with 8 bases between them. CDR3 in amino acids: CASTDVYNEQFF. As DNA, the CDR3 is TGTGCCAGCACCGACGTTTACAATGAGCAGTTCTTC.

The chain employs TRBV18 and TRBJ2-3, with a tentative D call TRBD2 (5 bases). The V and J ends lost 8 bases and 0 bases respectively, with 18 bases between them. CDR1 and CDR2 (germline): KGHSH, LQKENI. The CDR3 covers 16 residues. The CDR3 sequence is CASRTGFSASTDTQYF. The CDR3 bases are TGTGCCAGCCGGACTGGGTTCAGCGCTAGCACAGATACGCAGTATTTT.

The V and J genes are TRBV27 and TRBJ1-6; D is uncertain. The ends were cut back, 7 bases at V and 13 bases at J, with 14 bases in the middle. The CDR3 is 12 residues long. Germline lookup yields CDR1 MNHEY and CDR2 SMNVEV (reference sequence). Here the CDR3 reads CASTPIGSPLHF. Here the CDR3 DNA reads TGTGCCAGCACCCCAATAGGCTCGCCCCTCCACTTT.

DNA of the CDR3: TGTGCCAGCAGCCAAGGAGGGGTCGGAGGCTACACCTTC. Protein product: CASSQGGVGGYTF. The chain uses TRBV3-1 (or the pseudogene TRBV3-2) and TRBJ1-2, with a weak D call TRBD1 (5 bases). Trimming stripped 1 base from V and 8 bases from J, with 11 bases between. The CDR3 sequence is 13 residues long. Germline CDR1 reads LGHDT; CDR2 reads YNNKEL (reference sequence).

The chain couples TRBV9 to TRBJ1-3; unclear D gene. V lost 6 bases and J 4 bases, leaving 14 bases between the germline ends. The CDR3 loop spans 14 amino acids. Germline-derived CDR1 and CDR2 are SGDLS and YYNGEE. Here the CDR3 DNA reads TGTGCCAGCACCAAAGGCGGGGTAGGAAACACCATATATTTT. Its translation: CASTKGGVGNTIYF.

This clone was counted only a few times. The chain carries TRBV6-2 or TRBV6-3 and TRBJ2-1; D ambiguous. V was cut by 2 bases and J by 4 bases, with 3 bases left in between. CDR1 is MNHEY and CDR2 is SVGEGT in the germline V gene. The CDR3 contains 12 residues. The CDR3 loop is CASSYRYNEQFF. For the CDR3, the DNA is TGTGCCAGCAGTTACAGGTACAATGAGCAGTTCTTC.

This chain links TRBV28 with TRBJ1-1; no firm D call. Trimming took off 8 bases at V and 4 bases at J, with 14 bases between the two ends. CDR3 length: 13 amino acids. CDR1 MDHEN and CDR2 SYDVKM come from the germline V gene. For the CDR3, the DNA is TGTGCCAGCGTCGGCGTTATGAGCACTGAAGCTTTCTTT. Its translation is CASVGVMSTEAFF.

Points on this clone: This CDR3 is also generated by other DNA sequences in the sample. The chain carries TRBV7-9 and TRBJ1-4; D might be TRBD1 (5 bases). The V gene's germline CDR1 is SEHNR and CDR2 FQNEAQ (reference sequence). CDR3 length: 13 residues. The V end was cut by 3 bases, the J end by 8 bases, with 10 bases between. The CDR3 here is CASSFWGGEKLFF. Written as DNA, the CDR3 is TGTGCCAGCAGCTTTTGGGGCGGCGAAAAACTGTTTTTT.

This clone was observed once. V is TRBV9 and J is TRBJ2-7; 8 nucleotides match TRBD1. This CDR3 spans 15 amino acids. V dropped 0 bases and J dropped 3; count of bases not matched to a gene: 5. The V gene's germline CDR1 is SGDLS and CDR2 YYNGEE. The CDR3 protein is CASSVGGQGNYEQYF. CDR3 coding DNA: TGTGCCAGCAGCGTAGGCGGACAGGGAAACTACGAGCAGTACTTC.